Below, one T cell receptor beta chain is given with its context. Germline CDR1 is SGHAT and CDR2 is FQNNGV. The ends were cut back, 6 bases at V and 7 bases at J, with 9 bases in the middle. The CDR3 is 11 amino acids. These data belong to a study of blood T cell repertoires in COVID-19. Across the study: Researchers got acute and convalescent COVID-19 samples from the United States, Italy and Spain. PBMCs, B-cell-depleted T cells, or T cells provided the cDNA or gDNA that made up the material.

This table comes from immunoSEQ multiplex PCR, and its TCRdb copy is limited to in-frame clones, with some not included. The table shows around 150,000 clones, with 80% occurring only once. The clonotype was recovered from an older woman who had recovered from COVID-19. The J gene is TRBJ1-2, the V gene TRBV11-2; D is undetermined. The specimen sequenced was PBMCs or T cells enriched from blood (not recorded which). This CDR3 is CASRLAGGYTF. The CDR3 region has the DNA TGTGCCAGCAGACTAGCAGGTGGCTACACCTTC.